The sequence of this T cell receptor beta chain was determined in a study of blood T cells in healthy people across ages. A sample-barcoded 5' primer and a J-beta primer mix were used in a second PCR of about 6 to 12 cycles. Sequencing of every sample gave 2.5 million or more CDR3-containing paired-end reads. TCRdb re-derived calls from the 5' RACE reads in MiXCR, one entry per CDR3 protein. The profile shows about 800,000 distinct CDR3 sequences, more than 20% of them singletons. This clonotype was seen a few times. The people who gave samples were healthy Caucasians from Russia, aged roughly 6 to 95. The data also belong to a second study, concerning T cells of mothers and their children. This second study notes: RNA was extracted, and all of it went into cDNA synthesis at approximately 1.4 ug per 15 ul. In both related and unrelated pairs, TCR recombination output is shaped similarly by thymic selection.

The receptor's source is a boy aged 5-17 years in good health. The sequenced sample was blood.

CDR3 region: CASSQQGGNTIYF. CDR3 nucleotides: TGTGCCAGCAGCCAACAGGGTGGAAACACCATATATTTT. The V call is TRBV7-2, the J call TRBJ1-3; TRBD1 is a possible D gene (6 bases). Per the germline V gene, CDR1 is SGHTA and CDR2 is FQGNSA. CDR3 length equals 13 residues. The V end lost 5 bases, the J end lost 3 bases, and 8 bases lay between the germline ends. The full variable domain, its missing parts supplied by reference TRBV7-2 and TRBJ1-3, is GAGVSQSPSNKVTEKGKDVELRCDPISGHTALYWYRQSLGQGLEFLIYFQGNSAPDKSGLPSDRFSAERTGGSVSTLTIQRTQQEDSAVYLCASSQQGGNTIYFGEGSWLTVV.